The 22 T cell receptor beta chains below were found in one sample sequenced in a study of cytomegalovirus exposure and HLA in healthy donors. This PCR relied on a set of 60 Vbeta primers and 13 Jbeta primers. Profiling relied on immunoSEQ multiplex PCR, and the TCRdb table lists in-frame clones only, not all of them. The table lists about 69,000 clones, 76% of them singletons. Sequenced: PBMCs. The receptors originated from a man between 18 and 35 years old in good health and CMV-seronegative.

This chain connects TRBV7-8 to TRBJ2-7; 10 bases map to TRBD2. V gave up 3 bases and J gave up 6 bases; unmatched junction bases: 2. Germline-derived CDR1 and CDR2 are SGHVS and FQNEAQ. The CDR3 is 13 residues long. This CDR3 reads CASSFSGGSEQYF. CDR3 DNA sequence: TGTGCCAGCAGCTTTAGCGGGGGGAGCGAGCAGTACTTC.

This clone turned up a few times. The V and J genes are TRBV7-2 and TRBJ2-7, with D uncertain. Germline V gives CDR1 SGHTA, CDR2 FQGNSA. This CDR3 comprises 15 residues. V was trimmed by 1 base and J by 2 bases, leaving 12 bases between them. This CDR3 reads CASSLGLAGTYEQYF. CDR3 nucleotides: TGTGCCAGCAGCTTAGGGTTGGCAGGAACCTACGAGCAGTACTTC.

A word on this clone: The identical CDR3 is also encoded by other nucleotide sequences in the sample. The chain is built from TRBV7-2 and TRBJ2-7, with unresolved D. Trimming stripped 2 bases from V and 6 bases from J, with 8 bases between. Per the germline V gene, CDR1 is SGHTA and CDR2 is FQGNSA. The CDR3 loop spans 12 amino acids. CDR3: CASSLPQFEQYF. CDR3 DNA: TGTGCCAGCAGCTTACCCCAGTTCGAGCAGTACTTC.

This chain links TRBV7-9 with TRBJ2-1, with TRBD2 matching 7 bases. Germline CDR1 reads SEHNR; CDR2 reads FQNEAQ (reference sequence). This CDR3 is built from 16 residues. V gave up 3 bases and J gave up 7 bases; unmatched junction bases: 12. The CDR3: CASSFKPRGERNEQFF. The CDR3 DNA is TGTGCCAGCAGCTTTAAACCCCGGGGGGAAAGGAATGAGCAGTTCTTC.

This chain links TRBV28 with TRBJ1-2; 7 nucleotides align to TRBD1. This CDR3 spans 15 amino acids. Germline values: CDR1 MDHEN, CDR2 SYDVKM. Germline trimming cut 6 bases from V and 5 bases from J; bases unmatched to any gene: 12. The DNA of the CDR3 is TGTGCCAGCAGCCTGGACAGGTGGGGACTGTATGGCTACACCTTC. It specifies CASSLDRWGLYGYTF.

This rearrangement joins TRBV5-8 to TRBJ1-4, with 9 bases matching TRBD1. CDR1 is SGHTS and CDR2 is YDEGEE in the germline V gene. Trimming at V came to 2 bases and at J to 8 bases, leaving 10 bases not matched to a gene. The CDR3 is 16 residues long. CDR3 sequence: CASSFYPGQGEEKLFF. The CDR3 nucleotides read TGTGCCAGCAGCTTTTACCCGGGACAGGGTGAGGAAAAACTGTTTTTT.

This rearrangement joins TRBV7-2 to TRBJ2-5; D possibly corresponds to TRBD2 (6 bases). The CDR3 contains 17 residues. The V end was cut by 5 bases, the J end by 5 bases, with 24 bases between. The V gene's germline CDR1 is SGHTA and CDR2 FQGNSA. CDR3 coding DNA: TGTGCCAGCAGCCCGAATCGTGGGTTTGGGACTTCTGAGACCCAGTACTTC. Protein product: CASSPNRGFGTSETQYF.

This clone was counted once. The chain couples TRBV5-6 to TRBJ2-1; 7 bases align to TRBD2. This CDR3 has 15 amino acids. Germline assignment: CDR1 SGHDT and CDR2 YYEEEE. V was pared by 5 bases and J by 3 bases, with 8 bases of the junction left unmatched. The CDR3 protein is CASSGGAGDYNEQFF. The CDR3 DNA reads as TGTGCCAGCAGTGGAGGGGCGGGGGACTACAATGAGCAGTTCTTC.

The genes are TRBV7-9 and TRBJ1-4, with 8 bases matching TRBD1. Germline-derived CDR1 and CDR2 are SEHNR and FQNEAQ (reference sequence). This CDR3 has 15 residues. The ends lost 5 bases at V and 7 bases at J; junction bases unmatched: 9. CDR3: CASSRPTGAGEKLFF. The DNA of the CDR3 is TGTGCCAGCAGCAGGCCGACAGGGGCCGGTGAAAAACTGTTTTTT.

The CDR3 region is CASSQDLRDYEQYF. CDR3 nucleotide sequence: TGTGCCAGCAGCCAAGATCTCAGGGACTACGAGCAGTACTTC. The chain links TRBV4-2 to TRBJ2-7, with D tentatively TRBD1 (5 bases). V lost 0 bases and J lost 3, with 9 bases in between. The CDR3 totals 14 residues. Germline loops: CDR1 LGHNA, CDR2 YNFKEQ.

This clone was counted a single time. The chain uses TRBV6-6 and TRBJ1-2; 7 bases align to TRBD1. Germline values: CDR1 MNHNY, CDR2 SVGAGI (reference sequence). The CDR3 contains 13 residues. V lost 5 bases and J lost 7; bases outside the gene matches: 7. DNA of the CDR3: TGTGCCAGCAGTACTACAGGGGTCCGTGGCTACACCTTC. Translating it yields CASSTTGVRGYTF.

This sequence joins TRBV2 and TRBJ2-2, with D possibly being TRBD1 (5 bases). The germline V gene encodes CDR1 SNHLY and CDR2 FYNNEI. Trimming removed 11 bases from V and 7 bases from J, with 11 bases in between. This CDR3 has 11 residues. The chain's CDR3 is CAGIDSGELFF. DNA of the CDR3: TGTGCCGGCATAGACAGCGGGGAGCTGTTTTTT.

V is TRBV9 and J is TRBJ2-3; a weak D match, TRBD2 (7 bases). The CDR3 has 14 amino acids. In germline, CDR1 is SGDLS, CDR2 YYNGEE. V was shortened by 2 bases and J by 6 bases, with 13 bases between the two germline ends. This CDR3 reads CASSVGGGGDTQYF. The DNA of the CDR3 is TGTGCCAGCAGCGTTGGTGGCGGGGGCGATACGCAGTATTTT.

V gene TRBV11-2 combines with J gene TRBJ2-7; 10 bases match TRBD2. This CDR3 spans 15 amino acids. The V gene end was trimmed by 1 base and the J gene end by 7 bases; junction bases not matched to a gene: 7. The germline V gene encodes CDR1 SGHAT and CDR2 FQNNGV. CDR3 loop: CASSLGSTSGVEQYV. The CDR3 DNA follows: TGTGCCAGCAGCTTAGGGTCAACTAGCGGGGTAGAGCAGTACGTC.

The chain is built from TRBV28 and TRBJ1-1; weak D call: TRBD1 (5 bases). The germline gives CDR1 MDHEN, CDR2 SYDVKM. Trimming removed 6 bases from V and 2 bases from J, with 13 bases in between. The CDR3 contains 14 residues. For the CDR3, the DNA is TGTGCCAGCAGCTGGGGACTCACAAACACTGAAGCTTTCTTT. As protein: CASSWGLTNTEAFF. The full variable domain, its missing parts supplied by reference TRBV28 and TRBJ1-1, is DVKVTQSSRYLVKRTGEKVFLECVQDMDHENMFWYRQDPGLGLRLIYFSYDVKMKEKGDIPEGYSVSREKKERFSLILESASTNQTSMYLCASSWGLTNTEAFFGQGTRLTVV.

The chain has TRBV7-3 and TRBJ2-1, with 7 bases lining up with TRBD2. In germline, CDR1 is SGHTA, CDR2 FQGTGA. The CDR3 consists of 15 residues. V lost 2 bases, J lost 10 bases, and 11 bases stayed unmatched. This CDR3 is CASSLPPGGGPEQFF. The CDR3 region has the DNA TGTGCCAGCAGCTTACCACCGGGGGGTGGCCCGGAGCAGTTCTTC.

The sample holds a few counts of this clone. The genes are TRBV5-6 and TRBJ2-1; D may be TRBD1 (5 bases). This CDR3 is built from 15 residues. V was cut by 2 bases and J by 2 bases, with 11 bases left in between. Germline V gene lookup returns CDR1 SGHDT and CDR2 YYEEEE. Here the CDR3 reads CASSFRVFPYNEQFF. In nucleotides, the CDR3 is TGTGCCAGCAGCTTCAGGGTTTTCCCCTACAATGAGCAGTTCTTC.

CDR3 nucleotide sequence: TGTGCCAGCAGCGTAAACTCCGGGACAGGGGTAGTTGGCTACACCTTC. It specifies CASSVNSGTGVVGYTF. The rearrangement joins TRBV9 to TRBJ1-2; 10 positions agree with TRBD1. This CDR3 region has 16 residues. Germline lookup yields CDR1 SGDLS and CDR2 YYNGEE. Losses at the gene ends were 1 base for V and 7 bases for J; bases not matched to a gene: 10.

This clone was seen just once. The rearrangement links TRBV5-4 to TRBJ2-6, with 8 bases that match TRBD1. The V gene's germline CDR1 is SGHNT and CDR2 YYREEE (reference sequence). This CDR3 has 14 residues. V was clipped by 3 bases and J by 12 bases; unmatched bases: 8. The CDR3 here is CASSSTLTGAVLTF. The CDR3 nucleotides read TGTGCCAGCAGCTCAACCTTGACAGGGGCCGTCCTGACTTTC.

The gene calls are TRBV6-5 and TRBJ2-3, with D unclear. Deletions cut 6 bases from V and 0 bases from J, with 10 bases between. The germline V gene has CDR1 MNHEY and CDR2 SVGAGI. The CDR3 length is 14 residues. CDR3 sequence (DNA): TGTGCCAGCAGCCCCTCCTTTAGCACAGATACGCAGTATTTT. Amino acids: CASSPSFSTDTQYF.

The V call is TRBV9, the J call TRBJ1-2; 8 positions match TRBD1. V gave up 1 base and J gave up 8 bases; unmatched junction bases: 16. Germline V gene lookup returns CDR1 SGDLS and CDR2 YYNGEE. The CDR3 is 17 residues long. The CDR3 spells CASSVTPPNRGLGGYTF. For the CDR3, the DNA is TGTGCCAGCAGCGTAACCCCTCCCAACAGGGGGTTGGGGGGCTACACCTTC.

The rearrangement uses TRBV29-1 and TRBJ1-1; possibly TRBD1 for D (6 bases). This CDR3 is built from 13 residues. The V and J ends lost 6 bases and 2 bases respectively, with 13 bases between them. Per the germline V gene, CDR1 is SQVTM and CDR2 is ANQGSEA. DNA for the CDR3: TGCAGCGTGGCCGAGACAGGAAACACTGAAGCTTTCTTT. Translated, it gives CSVAETGNTEAFF.